This T cell receptor (beta chain) was recovered during a study of blood T cell repertoires in COVID-19. The CDR3 contains 10 residues. Germline CDR1 is SEHNR and CDR2 is FQNEAQ (reference sequence). Trimming took off 9 bases at V and 4 bases at J, with 4 bases between the two ends. Here immunoSEQ multiplex PCR was the method, and the copy in TCRdb shows in-frame clones only, minus some. The top ten clones hold over 1.5% of a sample with some 460,000 clones, around nine tenths of them seen once. What was sequenced was PBMCs or T cells enriched from blood (not recorded which). This sequence originates from a woman in her late teens or twenties with acute COVID-19. The J gene is TRBJ1-3, the V gene TRBV7-9; D unclear. This chain's CDR3 is CASPGNTIYF. The CDR3 DNA reads as TGTGCCAGTCCAGGAAACACCATATATTTT. The variable domain in full, with the rest retrieved from reference TRBV7-9 and TRBJ1-3, is DTGVSQNPRHKITKRGQNVTFRCDPISEHNRLYWYRQTLGQGPEFLTYFQNEAQLEKSRLLSDRFSAERPKGSFSTLEIQRTEQGDSAMYLCASPGNTIYFGEGSWLTVV.